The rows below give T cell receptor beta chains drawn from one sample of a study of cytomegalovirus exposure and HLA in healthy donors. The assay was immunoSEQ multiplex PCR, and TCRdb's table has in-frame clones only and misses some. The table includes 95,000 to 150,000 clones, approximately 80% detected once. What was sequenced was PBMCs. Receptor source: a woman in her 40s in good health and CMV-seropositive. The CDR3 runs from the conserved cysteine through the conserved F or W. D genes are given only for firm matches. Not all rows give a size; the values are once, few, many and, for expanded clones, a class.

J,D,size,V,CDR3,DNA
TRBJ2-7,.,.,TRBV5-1,CASSPDRYEQYF,TGCGCCAGCAGCCCCGACAGATACGAGCAGTACTTC
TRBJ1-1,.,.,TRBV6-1,CASSDRTENTEAFF,TGTGCCAGCAGTGACCGGACAGAGAACACTGAAGCTTTCTTT
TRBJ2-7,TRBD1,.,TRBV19,CASSIGTGFYEQYF,TGTGCCAGTAGTATTGGGACAGGGTTTTACGAGCAGTACTTC
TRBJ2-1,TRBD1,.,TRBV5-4,CASSFGGQGGEQFF,TGTGCCAGCAGCTTTGGGGGACAGGGTGGTGAGCAGTTCTTC
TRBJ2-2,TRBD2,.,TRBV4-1,CASSPTGGGSTGELFF,TGCGCCAGCAGCCCTACTGGCGGGGGGAGTACCGGGGAGCTGTTTTTT
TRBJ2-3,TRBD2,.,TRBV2,CASRGLAGEYTQYF,TGTGCCAGCAGAGGACTAGCGGGGGAGTATACGCAGTATTTT
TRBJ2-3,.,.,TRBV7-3,CASSFGGSHDTQYF,TGTGCCAGCAGCTTTGGTGGGAGCCACGATACGCAGTATTTT
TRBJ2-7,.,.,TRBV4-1,CASSQDPRQTSSYEQYF,TGCGCCAGCAGCCAAGACCCCAGACAGACTTCTTCCTACGAGCAGTACTTC
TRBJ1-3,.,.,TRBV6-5,CASSYKGDTIYF,TGTGCCAGCAGTTATAAGGGAGACACCATATATTTT
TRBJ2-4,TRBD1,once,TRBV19,CASSILGQKNIQYF,TGTGCCAGTAGTATTCTGGGACAGAAAAACATTCAGTACTTC
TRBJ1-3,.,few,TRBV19,CASSIVRGGNTIYF,TGTGCCAGTAGTATAGTCCGCGGGGGCAACACCATATATTTT
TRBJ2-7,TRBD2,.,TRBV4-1,CASSQGVGLAASYEQYF,TGCGCCAGCAGCCAAGGGGTAGGGCTAGCGGCTTCCTACGAGCAGTACTTC
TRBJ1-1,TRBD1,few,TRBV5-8,CASSSTGTGGWGTEAFF,TGTGCCAGCAGCTCGACCGGGACAGGGGGCTGGGGTACTGAAGCTTTCTTT
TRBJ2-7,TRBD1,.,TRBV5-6,CASSAIPGQGTYEQYF,TGTGCCAGCAGCGCCATACCGGGACAGGGAACCTACGAGCAGTACTTC
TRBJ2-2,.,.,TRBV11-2,CASSSGRQLLGGELFF,TGTGCCAGCAGCTCCGGCAGACAGCTTCTTGGCGGGGAGCTGTTTTTT
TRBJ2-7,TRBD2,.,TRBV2,CASSEEREVGQYF,TGTGCCAGCAGTGAGGAGCGGGAGGTGGGGCAGTACTTC
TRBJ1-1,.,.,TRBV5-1,CASRTRSLNTEAFF,TGCGCCAGCAGGACCCGGAGTTTGAACACTGAAGCTTTCTTT
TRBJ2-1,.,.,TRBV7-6,CASSSYMYNEQFF,TGTGCCAGCAGCTCCTATATGTACAATGAGCAGTTCTTC
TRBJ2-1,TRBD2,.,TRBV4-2,CASSQDLGGGLSLNEQFF,TGTGCCAGCAGCCAAGATTTGGGGGGAGGGTTATCACTTAATGAGCAGTTCTTC
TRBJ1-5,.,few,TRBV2,CASSPQYSNQPQHF,TGTGCCAGTTCCCCTCAGTATAGCAATCAGCCCCAGCATTTT
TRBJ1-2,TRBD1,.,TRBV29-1,CSVSQTGDKGYTF,TGCAGCGTTTCCCAGACAGGGGACAAAGGCTACACCTTC
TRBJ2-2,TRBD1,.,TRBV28,CASRGDSNTGELFF,TGTGCCAGCAGGGGGGACAGCAACACCGGGGAGCTGTTTTTT